This T cell receptor beta chain was recovered during a study of blood T cell repertoires in COVID-19. Looking at the study overall: Acute and convalescent COVID-19 samples came from the United States, Italy and Spain. T cells, B-cell-depleted T cells, or PBMCs provided the cDNA or gDNA that served as material.

The CDR3 spans 14 residues. Trimming left V 8 bases short and J 7 bases short, with 18 bases between. Per the germline V gene, CDR1 is ENHRY and CDR2 is SYGVKD. Authors' data handling: Reference gene primer amplification gave nucleated cell count estimates. Libraries were prepared by immunoSEQ multiplex PCR; TCRdb keeps only in-frame clonotypes and omits some of them. That table supplies the V and J calls and clone size; D and trimming were determined from the DNA. The data contain approximately 70,000 clones, 87% of them singletons. The source of this sequence is a woman aged 50 to 60 with acute or convalescent COVID-19. The rearrangement joins TRBV10-3 to TRBJ1-5; tentative D call: TRBD1 (6 bases). Sequenced input: peripheral blood. In nucleotides, the CDR3 is TGTGCCATCGCCGGAATACAGGGAGCCCAGCCCCAGCATTTT. Translation gives CAIAGIQGAQPQHF.